This entry lists 21 T cell receptor beta chains sequenced from one sample in a study of blood T cell repertoires in COVID-19 (TCRdb year 2020). The method behind the library was the immunoSEQ multiplex PCR assay. The immuneACCESS repertoire file appears here via TCRdb, limited to in-frame rearrangements. These files lack a portion of the clones; in checked studies, under half of the deficit traces to unresolved V genes, and the cause of the others is not known. The sample has 250,000 to 300,000 clones on record, 70% to 90% of them singletons. The ten largest clones take up around an eighth of the sample. Material: peripheral blood. The receptors were gathered from a woman in her fifties or sixties with acute or convalescent COVID-19.

Regarding this clone: Other DNA sequences in the same sample also yield this CDR3. The chain is built from TRBV18 and TRBJ2-1; 10 nucleotides line up with TRBD2. After removal of 3 bases from V and 1 base from J, the junction contained 3 bases not matched to a gene. The CDR3 loop spans 16 amino acids. Germline-derived CDR1 and CDR2 are KGHSH and LQKENI. CDR3: CASSPLAGVSYNEQFF. In DNA form, the CDR3 reads TGTGCCAGCTCACCTCTAGCGGGAGTTTCCTACAATGAGCAGTTCTTC.

This clone was picked up one time. The J gene is TRBJ1-2, the V gene TRBV6-2 or TRBV6-3; D is possibly TRBD1 (6 bases). Germline V gene data show CDR1 as MNHEY and CDR2 as SVGEGT. Trimming took 3 bases from V and 8 from J, leaving 13 bases between them. This CDR3 region has 13 residues. The CDR3 DNA sequence: TGTGCCAGCAGTTATAAACAGGGTCTCGGCTACACCTTC. This encodes CASSYKQGLGYTF.

A word on this clone: This could be a read error, since a much larger clone is one nucleotide away. At the DNA level, this CDR3 is encoded by other sequences in the same sample as well. The chain combines TRBV7-3 with TRBJ2-3; D unresolved. Germline V gene lookup returns CDR1 SGHTA and CDR2 FQGTGA. This CDR3 has 12 amino acids. Trimming took 4 bases from V and 0 from J, leaving 2 bases between them. CDR3 bases: TGTGCCAGCAGCTCTAGCACAGATACGCAGTATTTT. This encodes CASSSSTDTQYF.

This chain joins TRBV7-9 and TRBJ1-4; tentative D call: TRBD1 (5 bases). Germline assignment: CDR1 SEHNR and CDR2 FQNEAQ (reference sequence). V lost 5 bases and J lost 2, with 15 bases in between. This CDR3 comprises 16 residues. The CDR3 nucleotides are TGTGCCAGCAGCCCGGGGGAGGGCGTTACTAATGAAAAACTGTTTTTT. Amino acids: CASSPGEGVTNEKLFF.

This clone was seen only a few times. The chain links TRBV19 to TRBJ1-1; D gene ambiguous. Trimming took 8 bases from V and 2 from J, leaving 12 bases between them. This CDR3 has 13 amino acids. From germline, CDR1 is LNHDA and CDR2 SQIVND (reference sequence). CDR3 protein: CASSWALNTEAFF. The DNA of the CDR3 is TGTGCCAGTTCCTGGGCTCTTAACACTGAAGCTTTCTTT.

This chain's CDR3 is CASSPIWTGGVDGYTF. Written as DNA, the CDR3 is TGTGCCAGCAGCCCGATTTGGACAGGGGGCGTAGATGGCTACACCTTC. The chain is built from TRBV3-1 (or the pseudogene TRBV3-2) and TRBJ1-2, with 11 bases identical to TRBD1. Germline values: CDR1 LGHDT, CDR2 YNNKEL (reference sequence). The CDR3 is made up of 16 amino acids. V lost 4 bases and J lost 6; bases outside the gene matches: 10.

The table lists this clone with a count of one. This rearrangement joins TRBV28 to TRBJ1-3; D is ambiguous. CDR1 MDHEN and CDR2 SYDVKM come from the germline V gene. V lost 3 bases and J lost 0, with 9 bases in between. CDR3 size: 15 residues. CDR3 protein: CASSFWGVSGNTIYF. Here the CDR3 DNA reads TGTGCCAGCAGTTTCTGGGGAGTCTCTGGAAACACCATATATTTT. Using reference TRBV28 and TRBJ1-3 for the parts outside the CDR3, the full variable domain is DVKVTQSSRYLVKRTGEKVFLECVQDMDHENMFWYRQDPGLGLRLIYFSYDVKMKEKGDIPEGYSVSREKKERFSLILESASTNQTSMYLCASSFWGVSGNTIYFGEGSWLTVV.

The chain has TRBV5-5 and TRBJ1-2; TRBD1 agrees at 7 bases. V shed 7 bases and J 8 bases; nucleotides not matched to a gene: 8. CDR3 length equals 12 residues. The germline CDR1 and CDR2 sequences are SGHKS and YYEKEE (reference sequence). The CDR3 nucleotides are TGTGCCAGCGACCTGACAGGGCACGGCTACACCTTC. This sequence encodes CASDLTGHGYTF. Supplemented by reference TRBV5-5 and TRBJ1-2, the full variable domain reads DAGVTQSPTHLIKTRGQQVTLRCSPISGHKSVSWYQQVLGQGPQFIFQYYEKEERGRGNFPDRFSARQFPNYSSELNVNALLLGDSALYLCASDLTGHGYTFGSGTRLTVV.

The genes are TRBV25-1 and TRBJ1-6; D is ambiguous. Germline CDR1 and CDR2: MGHDK and SYGVNS. V was shortened by 5 bases and J by 0 bases, with 5 bases between the two germline ends. The CDR3 length is 14 residues. The CDR3 is CASSFGSYNSPLHF. The CDR3 DNA sequence: TGTGCCAGCAGTTTCGGCTCCTATAATTCACCCCTCCACTTT.

V and J are TRBV14 and TRBJ2-2, with 8 bases that match TRBD2. The CDR3 has 17 amino acids. Unmatched junction bases numbered 7, after V lost 0 bases and J lost 4 bases. Germline-derived CDR1 and CDR2 are SGHDN and FVKESK. The CDR3 DNA reads as TGTGCCAGCAGCCAAGATCTCGCGGGGGGTAGCACCGGGGAGCTGTTTTTT. Its protein is CASSQDLAGGSTGELFF.

V is TRBV7-9 and J is TRBJ1-1; D not certain. V lost 2 bases, J lost 1 base, and 8 bases lay in between. Germline assignment: CDR1 SEHNR and CDR2 FQNEAQ (reference sequence). The CDR3 loop spans 14 amino acids. The CDR3 sequence: CASSLHFRNTEAFF. The CDR3 DNA follows: TGTGCCAGCAGCTTACATTTTAGGAACACTGAAGCTTTCTTT.

V and J are TRBV28 and TRBJ1-1; 7 bases align to TRBD1. The CDR3 contains 15 residues. The germline CDR1 and CDR2 sequences are MDHEN and SYDVKM. The V segment lost 5 bases and the J segment 8 bases; nucleotides outside the gene matches: 14. The CDR3 sequence is CASSNGQVGLPEAFF. Written as DNA, the CDR3 is TGTGCCAGCAGTAACGGACAGGTCGGGCTTCCGGAAGCTTTCTTT.

CDR3 in amino acids: CASRYGTLSYEQYF. For the CDR3, the DNA is TGTGCCAGCAGGTACGGGACATTATCCTACGAGCAGTACTTC. The rearrangement joins TRBV6-2 or TRBV6-3 to TRBJ2-7; the D gene is possibly TRBD1 (6 bases). The CDR3 runs to 14 residues. CDR1 is MNHEY, CDR2 SVGEGT, per germline. The ends were cut back, 6 bases at V and 1 base at J, with 13 bases in the middle.

This clone occurred once. Different DNA sequences within this sample yield the same CDR3. The chain uses TRBV9 and TRBJ1-2; 9 bases match TRBD1. Trimming took 3 bases from V and 5 from J; bases not matched to a gene: 5. The CDR3 loop spans 14 amino acids. The germline V gene has CDR1 SGDLS and CDR2 YYNGEE. The CDR3 coding sequence is TGTGCCAGCAGCGCGGACAGGGGAAGTTATGGCTACACCTTC. The encoded protein is CASSADRGSYGYTF.

This clone was detected a few times. The gene calls are TRBV5-4 and TRBJ1-1; 7 nucleotides agree with TRBD1. Germline-derived CDR1 and CDR2 are SGHNT and YYREEE (reference sequence). Germline trimming cut 5 bases from V and 7 bases from J; bases unmatched to any gene: 14. This CDR3 region has 15 residues. The DNA of the CDR3 is TGTGCCAGCAGGCACCAGGACAGGCCCACCCTTGAAGCTTTCTTT. Translation gives CASRHQDRPTLEAFF. Complete variable domain (other parts from reference TRBV5-4 and TRBJ1-1): ETGVTQSPTHLIKTRGQQVTLRCSSQSGHNTVSWYQQALGQGPQFIFQYYREEENGRGNFPPRFSGLQFPNYSSELNVNALELDDSALYLCASRHQDRPTLEAFFGQGTRLTVV.

The V call is TRBV7-3, the J call TRBJ1-3; D is ambiguous. V lost 4 bases and J 0 bases, leaving 10 bases between the germline ends. The CDR3 runs 15 residues. Germline values: CDR1 SGHTA, CDR2 FQGTGA. DNA for the CDR3: TGTGCCAGCAGCTCCGACCGGAGCTCTGGAAACACCATATATTTT. Amino acid sequence: CASSSDRSSGNTIYF.

The chain recombines TRBV18 with TRBJ1-6; 7 bases agree with TRBD1. The CDR3 runs to 15 residues. J gave up 6 bases and V 1 base, and 3 bases lay outside the gene matches. The germline V gene encodes CDR1 KGHSH and CDR2 LQKENI. The CDR3 reads CASSPQGAVNSPLHF. The CDR3 DNA reads as TGTGCCAGCTCACCACAGGGGGCCGTTAATTCACCCCTCCACTTT.

The CDR3 loop reads CASSLGAVETQYF. DNA for the CDR3: TGTGCCAGCAGCCTCGGAGCGGTCGAGACCCAGTACTTC. The chain combines TRBV7-2 with TRBJ2-5; D is possibly TRBD2 (5 bases). The CDR3 has 13 residues. Trimming removed 5 bases from V and 5 bases from J, with 12 bases in between. The germline gives CDR1 SGHTA, CDR2 FQGNSA.

This clone was observed once. The rearrangement uses TRBV28 and TRBJ2-6; maybe TRBD1 (6 bases). Germline values: CDR1 MDHEN, CDR2 SYDVKM. Trimming removed 4 bases from V and 1 base from J, with 8 bases in between. CDR3 length: 15 amino acids. This CDR3 reads CASSSTGSGANVLTF. In DNA form, the CDR3 reads TGTGCCAGCAGTTCAACAGGGTCTGGGGCCAACGTCCTGACTTTC.

A single count supports this clone. The chain recombines TRBV14 with TRBJ2-3; 8 nucleotides line up with TRBD2. Unmatched junction bases numbered 2, after V lost 2 bases and J lost 1 base. Germline CDR1 reads SGHDN; CDR2 reads FVKESK. CDR3 size: 15 residues. In DNA form, the CDR3 reads TGTGCCAGCAGCCAACCACTAGCGGGCACAGATACGCAGTATTTT. Its protein product is CASSQPLAGTDTQYF. Full variable domain (rest looked up from reference TRBV14 and TRBJ2-3): EAGVTQFPSHSVIEKGQTVTLRCDPISGHDNLYWYRRVMGKEIKFLLHFVKESKQDESGMPNNRFLAERTGGTYSTLKVQPAELEDSGVYFCASSQPLAGTDTQYFGPGTRLTVL.

This chain uses TRBV27 with TRBJ1-1; 9 nucleotides agree with TRBD1. The CDR3 has 17 residues. V shed 5 bases, J shed 3 bases, and the junction held 13 bases outside the gene matches. Germline values: CDR1 MNHEY, CDR2 SMNVEV (reference sequence). The CDR3 spells CASSGKYRGPWDTEAFF. Here the CDR3 DNA reads TGTGCCAGCAGTGGTAAATACAGGGGGCCGTGGGACACTGAAGCTTTCTTT.